This paragraph reports one TCR beta chain. As yet, its antigen is unknown. Clones were read by immunoSEQ multiplex PCR, and TCRdb kept only the in-frame ones, dropping some. This sample has just over 40,000 clones, with roughly 88% found just once. This sample stems from a study of OX40 agonist ivuxolimab in advanced cancers. Study in general: Cohort: 80% to 85% men, mean age about 60, aged about 20 to 90. Prior anti-PD-1, anti-PD-L1 or anti-CTLA-4 therapy was allowed; over 30% had some. Overall study results and limits: Part of the nonresponder group also had normalized T-cell clonal expansion that was low. The study found among the lowest clonal expansion in partial responders at 0.1-3.0 mg/kg.

V shed 2 bases and J shed 7 bases, with 24 bases lying between them. Germline V lookup: CDR1 MGHRA, CDR2 YSYEKL. CDR3 length equals 17 residues. The receptor was derived from an adult with an advanced solid tumor such as melanoma, head and neck, liver or kidney cancer. The genes are TRBV4-1 and TRBJ2-7; TRBD2 is a possible D gene (6 bases). Sequenced material: CD4+ or CD8+ T cells sorted from blood, taken in a trial of the OX40 agonist ivuxolimab. DNA for the CDR3: TGCGCCAGCAGCCAACCTTCAGTCGGGACTTCACCTGGGGAGCAGTACTTC. Translation: CASSQPSVGTSPGEQYF.